Below, one T cell receptor (beta chain) is given with its context. The sample originates from a study of T cells expressing NK-cell markers. The CDR3 covers 15 residues. Germline CDR1 is SEHNR and CDR2 is FQNEAQ (reference sequence). TCRdb reprocessed the 5' RACE reads and stores each CDR3 protein as one record, lacking DNA. Here the sample table reports roughly 160,000 distinct CDR3 sequences. This chain links TRBV7-9 with TRBJ2-2; TCRdb's D gene call, TRBD2, goes unchecked for lack of DNA. Specimen: blood T cells: a sorted CD56 or NKG2C T cell subset, CD4+ or CD8+ T cells, or bulk PBMC T cells (not recorded which). This receptor was taken from a man aged 18-69 years in good health. This CDR3 is CASSYSGPLPGELFF.